This passage covers 31 T cell receptor beta chains from one sample sequenced in a study of T cells in women clearing cervical HPV infection. Here immunoSEQ multiplex PCR was the method, and the copy in TCRdb shows in-frame clones only, minus some. This sample contains 40,000 to 55,000 clones. The sequenced sample was blood buffy coat. The origin of the receptors is a woman aged 18 to 69 with a cervical HPV16 infection that either progressed to CIN3+ or cleared (not recorded which).

As regards this clone: The CDR3 extends 3 residues past the end of the read, so its final part is completed from the germline J gene. The V call is TRBV5-1, the J call TRBJ1-2; weak D call: TRBD1 (5 bases). The CDR3 is made up of 14 amino acids. Looked up from germline, CDR1 is SGHRS and CDR2 is YFSETQ. CDR3 sequence: CASSLGTREETYTF. The DNA read from the CDR3 is TGCGCCAGCAGCTTAGGGACTAGGGAAGAGACC.

In regard to this clone: The read gets to within 3 residues of the CDR3 end, and the germline J gene fills in the rest. The chain is built from TRBV19 and TRBJ2-6; D not resolved. Germline lookup yields CDR1 LNHDA and CDR2 SQIVND (reference sequence). The CDR3 loop spans 14 amino acids. V gave up 2 bases and J gave up 2 bases, with 4 bases separating them. CDR3 loop: CASSITAGANVLTF. The CDR3 bases that were read are TGTGCCAGTAGTATAACAGCTGGGGCCAACGTC.

Concerning this clone itself: A read error may produce the germline difference seen at one junction end. The read ends 3 residues early relative to the CDR3; the germline J gene fills the gap. This rearrangement joins TRBV19 to TRBJ1-1, with a tentative D call TRBD1 (6 bases). CDR1 and CDR2 (germline): LNHDA, SQIVND (reference sequence). This CDR3 spans 14 amino acids. The chain's CDR3 is CASSMIQGNAEAFF. CDR3 DNA, as far as it was read: TGTGCCAGTAGTATGATCCAGGGGAACGCTGAA.

Details on this clone: Read sequence stops 3 residues before the CDR3 end, and the germline J gene provides the missing end. The genes are TRBV6-1 and TRBJ2-7; the D gene is possibly TRBD1 (6 bases). V gave up 0 bases and J gave up 2 bases, with 14 bases separating them. The CDR3 covers 16 residues. Germline V lookup: CDR1 MNHNS, CDR2 SASEGT. CDR3 DNA (partial): TGTGCCAGCAGTGAAGCGTCAGGGGCAGGGGCCTACGAG. Its translation: CASSEASGAGAYE. The CDR3 as a whole reads CASSEASGAGAYEQYF.

In the case of this clone: The CDR3 end lies 3 residues beyond the end of the read and is filled in from the germline J gene. The chain employs TRBV4-1 and TRBJ2-4, with 10 bases lining up with TRBD2. Unmatched junction bases numbered 7, after V lost 1 base and J lost 1 base. Germline V gene sequence: CDR1 MGHRA, CDR2 YSYEKL. The CDR3 loop spans 18 amino acids. The CDR3 bases that were read are TGCGCCAGCAGCCAAGGAGGGGCTAGCGGGAGCGCCAAAAACATT. Translating it yields CASSQGGASGSAKNI. From start to end, the CDR3 is CASSQGGASGSAKNIQYF.

A note on this clone: The read stops 3 residues short of the end of the CDR3; the missing end is completed from the germline J gene. The V and J genes are TRBV2 and TRBJ2-4, with TRBD2 matching over 8 bases. V trimming: 1 base; J trimming: 1 base; junction bases outside the gene matches: 6. The germline V gene encodes CDR1 SNHLY and CDR2 FYNNEI. CDR3 length: 17 residues. The CDR3 here is CASSEEAGRGAKNIQYF. The part of the CDR3 DNA that was read is TGTGCCAGCAGTGAAGAGGCCGGGAGGGGGGCCAAAAACATT.

Regarding this clone: The read comes to an end 3 residues before the CDR3 does, leaving the germline J gene to fill in the end. The chain employs TRBV18 and TRBJ2-1, with 7 bases fitting TRBD2. CDR1 KGHSH and CDR2 LQKENI come from the germline V gene. This CDR3 contains 15 residues. The V and J ends lost 6 bases and 3 bases, in that order; junction bases with no gene match: 8. The CDR3 bases that were read are TGTGCCAGCTCCCGAGCAGCGGGGATCTACAATGAG. This translates into CASSRAAGIYNE. In full, the CDR3 is CASSRAAGIYNEQFF.

A note on this clone: Read data end 3 residues before the CDR3 end; the end is taken from the germline J gene. The V and J genes are TRBV20-1 and TRBJ1-6; D possibly corresponds to TRBD1 (6 bases). The CDR3 sequence is 13 residues long. CDR1 is DFQATT, CDR2 SNEGSKA, per germline (reference sequence). Trimming took off 4 bases at V and 7 bases at J, with 11 bases between the two ends. The CDR3 bases that were read are TGCAGTGCTAAGGTGGGGGCGAATTCACCC. It translates to CSAKVGANSP. The whole CDR3 region reads CSAKVGANSPLHF.

A note on this clone: The DNA ends 3 residues before the CDR3 does, and the rest of the CDR3 is filled in from the germline J gene. The V gene is TRBV20-1, the J gene TRBJ1-2; TRBD1 might be the D (6 bases). The germline V and J ends were trimmed by 5 bases and 2 bases, with 12 bases remaining between them. Germline loops: CDR1 DFQATT, CDR2 SNEGSKA (reference sequence). The CDR3 length is 13 residues. This CDR3 is CSAPAGANYGYTF. Incomplete CDR3 DNA: TGCAGTGCTCCAGCGGGGGCCAACTATGGC.

As to this clone: Read coverage stops 3 residues before the CDR3 terminus; the germline J gene supplies the remainder. The V and J genes are TRBV5-1 and TRBJ2-4, with D tentatively TRBD2 (5 bases). V lost 4 bases to trimming and J lost 0 bases, with 14 bases between them. This CDR3 contains 16 residues. The germline V gene has CDR1 SGHRS and CDR2 YFSETQ. CDR3 DNA, as far as it was read: TGCGCCAGCAGCACGCGGACTTCGCTAGCCAAAAACATT. Encoded protein: CASSTRTSLAKNI. The CDR3 as a whole reads CASSTRTSLAKNIQYF.

In the case of this clone: The read terminates 3 residues before the CDR3 end, so the remaining end is supplied by the germline J gene. The chain employs TRBV2 and TRBJ2-1; 7 bases are a match to TRBD2. The J segment lost 5 bases and the V segment lost 8 bases, leaving 3 bases of the junction unmatched. CDR1 is SNHLY and CDR2 is FYNNEI in the germline V gene. This CDR3 is built from 12 residues. CDR3 bases read: TGTGCCAGCCGGGACTATAACAATGAG. Encoded protein: CASRDYNNE. The complete CDR3 sequence is CASRDYNNEQFF.

Points on this clone: The read halts 3 residues ahead of the CDR3 end, with the missing end drawn from the germline J gene. The V and J genes are TRBV9 and TRBJ1-4; weak D call: TRBD1 (5 bases). Per germline, CDR1 SGDLS and CDR2 YYNGEE. Deletions cut 7 bases from V and 2 bases from J, with 9 bases between. This CDR3 has 13 amino acids. The CDR3 spells CASGGGTNEKLFF. The part of the CDR3 DNA that was read is TGTGCCAGCGGGGGGGGGACTAATGAAAAA.

Details on this clone: The CDR3 end is not reached by the read, which stops 3 residues before it; the germline J gene fills it in. The chain employs TRBV20-1 and TRBJ2-5; TRBD1 is a possible D gene (5 bases). Trimming took off 6 bases at V and 6 bases at J, with 17 bases between the two ends. Germline-derived CDR1 and CDR2 are DFQATT and SNEGSKA (reference sequence). This CDR3 is 13 amino acids long. The DNA read from the CDR3 is TGCAGTGCCAGGGAAACCCTTGGGCAGACC. This sequence encodes CSARETLGQT. The full CDR3 protein reads CSARETLGQTQYF.

As for this clone: The sequence runs out 3 residues before the end of the CDR3; the remainder is reconstructed from the germline J gene. V and J are TRBV7-7 and TRBJ2-7; 7 bases are a match to TRBD1. CDR1 and CDR2 (germline): SSHAT, FNYEAQ (reference sequence). There are 13 residues in the CDR3. The trim removed 2 bases at V and 5 bases at J, leaving 3 bases unmatched. The covered CDR3 bases are TGTGCCAGCAGCTTATGGGACAGCGACGAG. Encoded protein: CASSLWDSDE. The full-length CDR3 reads as CASSLWDSDEQYF. The full variable domain, completed using reference TRBV7-7 and TRBJ2-7, is GAGVSQSPRYKVTKRGQDVTLRCDPISSHATLYWYQQALGQGPEFLTYFNYEAQPDKSGLPSDRFSAERPEGSISTLTIQRTEQRDSAMYRCASSLWDSDEQYFGPGTRLTVT.

CDR3 DNA, as far as it was read: TGTGCCAGCAGCTTTGCTAGCGGGGCCTATGCCAGGGAG. Translating it yields CASSFASGAYARE. The entire CDR3 protein is CASSFASGAYARELFF. The chain recombines TRBV5-4 with TRBJ2-2, with TRBD2 matching over 9 bases. The observed sequence ends 3 residues before the CDR3 terminus, with the missing tail filled in from the germline J gene. Per the germline V gene, CDR1 is SGHNT and CDR2 is YYREEE (reference sequence). V trimming: 2 bases; J trimming: 9 bases; junction bases outside the gene matches: 11. The length of the CDR3 is 16 residues.

With respect to this clone: The read finishes 3 residues shy of the CDR3 end, and the germline J gene is used to complete it. The chain has TRBV20-1 and TRBJ2-7; tentative D call: TRBD2 (5 bases). The V end lost 0 bases, the J end lost 1 base, and 7 bases lay between the germline ends. The CDR3 has 13 residues. Germline loops: CDR1 DFQATT, CDR2 SNEGSKA (reference sequence). The part of the CDR3 DNA that was read is TGCAGTGCTAGAGATACTAGGTCCTACGAG. It yields the protein CSARDTRSYE. The full CDR3 sequence reads CSARDTRSYEQYF.

In the case of this clone: The read falls 3 residues short of the CDR3 end, and the missing part is taken from the germline J gene. The chain couples TRBV5-1 to TRBJ1-4; D is undetermined. Trimming stripped 4 bases from V and 3 bases from J, with 16 bases between. Germline V gene lookup returns CDR1 SGHRS and CDR2 YFSETQ. The CDR3 is made up of 16 amino acids. The chain's CDR3 is CASSPFAVNSNEKLFF. The part of the CDR3 DNA that was read is TGCGCCAGCAGCCCGTTTGCGGTAAATTCTAATGAAAAA.

Concerning this clone itself: The read terminates 3 residues before the CDR3 end, so the remaining end is supplied by the germline J gene. The V and J genes are TRBV19 and TRBJ1-4; no definite D call. The germline V gene has CDR1 LNHDA and CDR2 SQIVND (reference sequence). CDR3 length: 15 amino acids. CDR3 bases read: TGTGCCAGCCAGGCGACGCGCTCCTATAATTCACCA. It specifies CASQATRSYNSP. The CDR3 reads in full as CASQATRSYNSPLFF.

In regard to this clone: The sequence runs out 3 residues before the end of the CDR3; the remainder is reconstructed from the germline J gene. This chain uses TRBV19 with TRBJ2-2; D might be TRBD1 (7 bases). CDR3 size: 15 residues. CDR1 LNHDA and CDR2 SQIVND come from the germline V gene (reference sequence). CDR3 loop: CASSRDRVGGEKLFF. The CDR3 DNA, read in part, is TGTGCCAGTAGCCGCGACAGGGTGGGGGGTGAAAAG.

Details on this clone: The read falls 3 residues short of the CDR3 end, and the missing part is taken from the germline J gene. The chain couples TRBV28 to TRBJ2-7; 8 bases are shared with TRBD2. V lost 6 bases to trimming and J lost 3 bases; unmatched junction nucleotides: 4. The CDR3 consists of 13 residues. Germline CDR1 reads MDHEN; CDR2 reads SYDVKM. The CDR3 loop is CASRTTSGYEQYF. CDR3 DNA (partial): TGTGCCAGCAGGACAACTAGCGGCTACGAG.

Notes on this clone: The read terminates 3 residues ahead of where the CDR3 ends, so the germline J gene completes it. V usage is TRBV20-1 and J usage is TRBJ2-3; D is perhaps TRBD2 (5 bases). The CDR3 consists of 13 residues. Germline V CDR1 and CDR2: DFQATT, SNEGSKA (reference sequence). The CDR3 sequence is CSARDPRPGTQYF. The DNA read from the CDR3 is TGCAGTGCTAGAGACCCACGTCCGGGGACG.

Notes on this clone: The CDR3 is cut off 3 residues early in the read; its end comes from the germline J gene. The chain is built from TRBV29-1 and TRBJ2-3; 11 positions match TRBD2. After removal of 3 bases from V and 4 bases from J, the junction contained 3 bases not matched to a gene. CDR3 length: 14 amino acids. Germline CDR1 and CDR2: SQVTM and ANQGSEA. The sequenced part of the CDR3 DNA is TGCAGCGTTGACCTAGCGGGGGGTGCAGATACG. Translation: CSVDLAGGADT. The whole CDR3 sequence reads CSVDLAGGADTQYF.

For this clone: The CDR3 is cut off 3 residues early in the read; its end comes from the germline J gene. The genes are TRBV7-8 and TRBJ1-2, with 9 bases aligning to TRBD1. This CDR3 is 17 amino acids long. The junction had 5 bases not matched to a gene; V was cut back by 0 bases and J by 0 bases. Per the germline V gene, CDR1 is SGHVS and CDR2 is FQNEAQ. The CDR3 bases that were read are TGTGCCAGCAGCTTAGCGAGGGACAGGGCCTCTAACTATGGC. This codes for CASSLARDRASNYG. The entire CDR3 is CASSLARDRASNYGYTF.

A note on this clone: The read ends 3 residues before the CDR3 terminus; that terminus is restored from the germline J gene. The chain combines TRBV2 with TRBJ2-5; 12 positions match TRBD1. V gave up 6 bases and J gave up 5 bases; unmatched junction bases: 10. Germline values: CDR1 SNHLY, CDR2 FYNNEI. The CDR3 spans 16 residues. This chain's CDR3 is CASRAGQGAIWETQYF. CDR3 DNA, as far as it was read: TGTGCCAGCAGGGCGGGACAGGGGGCAATCTGGGAGACC.

With respect to this clone: The read falls 3 residues short of the CDR3 end, and the missing part is taken from the germline J gene. This chain connects TRBV7-8 to TRBJ2-5, with TRBD1 identical over 7 bases. With 7 bases clipped from V and 4 bases from J, the junction kept 6 bases outside the gene matches. Germline CDR1 and CDR2: SGHVS and FQNEAQ. The CDR3 sequence is 13 residues long. The CDR3: CASNNRGVETQYF. Incomplete CDR3 DNA: TGTGCCAGCAACAACAGGGGTGTAGAGACC.

To note about this clone: The read terminates 3 residues ahead of where the CDR3 ends, so the germline J gene completes it. This chain joins TRBV12-5 and TRBJ2-7; D may be TRBD1 (6 bases). This CDR3 is built from 14 residues. V lost 5 bases to trimming and J lost 3 bases, with 14 bases between them. Germline V lookup: CDR1 LGHNT, CDR2 FRNRAP. The CDR3 bases that were read are TGTGCTAGTGGTACCGGGACAAGCATCTACGAG. This sequence encodes CASGTGTSIYE. The complete CDR3 sequence is CASGTGTSIYEQYF.

About this clone itself: The read terminates 3 residues before the CDR3 end, so the remaining end is supplied by the germline J gene. The J gene is TRBJ2-7, the V gene TRBV7-8, with TRBD1 matching 7 bases. In germline, CDR1 is SGHVS, CDR2 FQNEAQ. There are 14 residues in the CDR3. The V and J ends lost 2 bases and 6 bases, in that order; junction bases with no gene match: 7. The CDR3 reads CASSLRGGAVEQYF. Incomplete CDR3 DNA: TGTGCCAGCAGCTTAAGAGGGGGCGCTGTCGAG.

About this clone itself: The sequence runs out 3 residues before the end of the CDR3; the remainder is reconstructed from the germline J gene. The rearrangement joins TRBV11-2 to TRBJ1-1, with D possibly being TRBD1 (5 bases). Germline assignment: CDR1 SGHAT and CDR2 FQNNGV. The CDR3 contains 11 residues. CDR3 residues: CASSYGGGAFF. CDR3 DNA, as far as it was read: TGTGCCAGCAGCTATGGCGGGGGA.

On this clone itself: The read is 3 residues too short to cover the CDR3 end, so that end is filled in from the germline J gene. V and J are TRBV7-9 and TRBJ2-7; a possible D gene is TRBD2 (6 bases). Trimming removed 1 base from V and 3 bases from J, with 13 bases in between. Germline V gene lookup returns CDR1 SEHNR and CDR2 FQNEAQ (reference sequence). There are 15 residues in the CDR3. CDR3 residues: CASSLVSGGLYEQYF. The sequenced CDR3 bases are TGTGCCAGCAGCTTAGTCAGTGGAGGGCTCTACGAG. The variable domain in full, completed from reference TRBV7-9 and TRBJ2-7, reads DTGVSQNPRHKITKRGQNVTFRCDPISEHNRLYWYRQTLGQGPEFLTYFQNEAQLEKSRLLSDRFSAERPKGSFSTLEIQRTEQGDSAMYLCASSLVSGGLYEQYFGPGTRLTVT.

About this clone: The read terminates 3 residues before the CDR3 end, so the remaining end is supplied by the germline J gene. The rearrangement joins TRBV20-1 to TRBJ1-6; D ambiguous. This CDR3 is 12 amino acids long. The germline V gene has CDR1 DFQATT and CDR2 SNEGSKA (reference sequence). Trimming pared 0 bases from V and 9 bases from J, leaving 6 bases between. The covered CDR3 bases are TGCAGTGCTAGAGATGGGCTTTCACCC. Residues: CSARDGLSP. From start to end, the CDR3 is CSARDGLSPLHF.

For this clone: The CDR3 end lies 3 residues beyond the end of the read and is filled in from the germline J gene. The genes are TRBV19 and TRBJ2-1, with D possibly matching TRBD2 (6 bases). Germline V gene data show CDR1 as LNHDA and CDR2 as SQIVND (reference sequence). The length of the CDR3 is 14 residues. The V end was cut by 7 bases, the J end by 3 bases, with 13 bases between. The sequenced part of the CDR3 DNA is TGTGCCAGTACCGCTAGGCGGGACTACAATGAG. As protein: CASTARRDYNE. The CDR3 in its entirety is CASTARRDYNEQFF.